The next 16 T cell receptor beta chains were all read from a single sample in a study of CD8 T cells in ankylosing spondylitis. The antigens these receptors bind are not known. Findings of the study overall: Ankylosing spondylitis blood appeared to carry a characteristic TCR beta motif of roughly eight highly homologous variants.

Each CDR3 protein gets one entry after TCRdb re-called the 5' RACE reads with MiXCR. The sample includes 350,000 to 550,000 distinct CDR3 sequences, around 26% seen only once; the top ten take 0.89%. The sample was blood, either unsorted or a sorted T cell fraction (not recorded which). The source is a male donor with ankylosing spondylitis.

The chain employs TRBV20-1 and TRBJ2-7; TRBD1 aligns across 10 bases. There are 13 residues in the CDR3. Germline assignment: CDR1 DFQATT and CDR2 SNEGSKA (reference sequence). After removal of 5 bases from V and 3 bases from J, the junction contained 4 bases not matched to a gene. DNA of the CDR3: TGCAGTGCTGCTGGACAGGGGGGCTACGAGCAGTACTTC. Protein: CSAAGQGGYEQYF.

The CDR3 region is CASSQEWGDEQFF. The CDR3 DNA sequence: TGTGCCAGCAGCCAAGAATGGGGGGATGAGCAGTTCTTC. The chain recombines TRBV4-2 with TRBJ2-1; D possibly corresponds to TRBD2 (6 bases). In germline, CDR1 is LGHNA, CDR2 YNFKEQ. This CDR3 is 13 amino acids long. Deletions cut 0 bases from V and 8 bases from J, with 8 bases between.

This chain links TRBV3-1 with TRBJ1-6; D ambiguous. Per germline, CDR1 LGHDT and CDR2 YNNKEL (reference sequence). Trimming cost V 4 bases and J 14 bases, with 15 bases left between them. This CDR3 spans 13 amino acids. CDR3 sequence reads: CASSRRGPDSLHF. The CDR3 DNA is TGTGCCAGCAGCCGACGAGGTCCCGATTCCCTCCACTTT.

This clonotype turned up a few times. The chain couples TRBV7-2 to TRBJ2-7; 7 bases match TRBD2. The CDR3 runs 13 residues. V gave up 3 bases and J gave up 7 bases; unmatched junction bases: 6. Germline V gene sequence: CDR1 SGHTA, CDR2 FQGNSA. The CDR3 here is CASSLRLASEQYF. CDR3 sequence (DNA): TGTGCCAGCAGCTTGAGACTAGCTAGTGAGCAGTACTTC.

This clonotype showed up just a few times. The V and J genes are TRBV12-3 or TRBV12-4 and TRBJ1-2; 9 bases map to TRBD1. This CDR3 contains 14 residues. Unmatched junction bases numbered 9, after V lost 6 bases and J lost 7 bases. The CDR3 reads CASSLQGASPGYTF. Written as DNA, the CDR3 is TGTGCCAGCAGCTTACAGGGGGCCTCTCCTGGCTACACCTTC.

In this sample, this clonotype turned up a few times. The CDR3 sequence is CASSPGGNYNEQFF. The CDR3 DNA is TGTGCCAGCAGCCCTGGGGGAAACTACAATGAGCAGTTCTTC. J is TRBJ2-1 and V is TRBV7-9; D possibly uses TRBD1 or TRBD2 (5 bases each). Germline CDR1 SEHNR, CDR2 FQNEAQ (reference sequence). CDR3 length equals 14 residues. Trimming left V 5 bases short and J 3 bases short, with 11 bases between.

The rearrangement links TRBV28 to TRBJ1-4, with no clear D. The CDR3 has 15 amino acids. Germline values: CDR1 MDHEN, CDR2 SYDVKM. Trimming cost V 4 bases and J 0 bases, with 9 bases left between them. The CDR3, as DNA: TGTGCCAGCAGTTCCGGCAGTGCAACTAATGAAAAACTGTTTTTT. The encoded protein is CASSSGSATNEKLFF.

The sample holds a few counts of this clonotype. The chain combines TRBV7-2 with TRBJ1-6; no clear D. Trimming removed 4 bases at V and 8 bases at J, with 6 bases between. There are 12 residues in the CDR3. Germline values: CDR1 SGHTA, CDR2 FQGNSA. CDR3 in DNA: TGTGCCAGCAGCTACGAATATTCACCCCTCCACTTT. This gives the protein CASSYEYSPLHF.

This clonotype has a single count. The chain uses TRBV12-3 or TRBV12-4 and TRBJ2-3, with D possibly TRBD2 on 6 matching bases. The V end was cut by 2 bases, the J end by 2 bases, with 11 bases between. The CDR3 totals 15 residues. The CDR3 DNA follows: TGTGCCAGCAGTTTAATGGCGGGGCCCACAGATACGCAGTATTTT. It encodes CASSLMAGPTDTQYF.

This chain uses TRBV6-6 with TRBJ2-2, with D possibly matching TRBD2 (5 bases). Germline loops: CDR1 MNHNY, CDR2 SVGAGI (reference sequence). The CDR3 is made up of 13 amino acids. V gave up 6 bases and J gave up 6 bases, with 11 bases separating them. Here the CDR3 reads CASRSRDSGELFF. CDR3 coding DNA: TGTGCCAGCAGGTCACGGGATTCCGGGGAGCTGTTTTTT.

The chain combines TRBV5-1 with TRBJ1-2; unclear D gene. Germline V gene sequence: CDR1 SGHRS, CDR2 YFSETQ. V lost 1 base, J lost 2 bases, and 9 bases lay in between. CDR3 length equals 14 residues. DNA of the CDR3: TGCGCCAGCAGCTTGATCGACGGGAACTATGGCTACACCTTC. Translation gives CASSLIDGNYGYTF.

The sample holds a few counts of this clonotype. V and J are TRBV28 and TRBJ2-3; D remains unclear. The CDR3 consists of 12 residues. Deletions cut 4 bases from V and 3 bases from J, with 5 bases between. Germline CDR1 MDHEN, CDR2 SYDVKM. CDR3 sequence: CASSWVTDTQYF. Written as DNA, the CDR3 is TGTGCCAGCAGTTGGGTAACAGATACGCAGTATTTT.

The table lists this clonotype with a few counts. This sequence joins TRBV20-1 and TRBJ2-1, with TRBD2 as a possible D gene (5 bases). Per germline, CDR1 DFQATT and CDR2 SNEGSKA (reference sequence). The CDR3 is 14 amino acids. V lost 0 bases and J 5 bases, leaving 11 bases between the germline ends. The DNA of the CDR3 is TGCAGTGCTAGAGATGTGCGGGCCAACAATGAGCAGTTCTTC. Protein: CSARDVRANNEQFF.

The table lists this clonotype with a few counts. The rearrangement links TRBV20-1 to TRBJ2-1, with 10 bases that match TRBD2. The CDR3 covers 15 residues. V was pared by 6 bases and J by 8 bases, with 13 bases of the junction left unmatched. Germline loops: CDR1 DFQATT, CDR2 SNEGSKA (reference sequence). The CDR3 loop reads CSAATTSGVGDEQFF. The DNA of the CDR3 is TGCAGTGCCGCCACCACTAGCGGGGTTGGTGATGAGCAGTTCTTC.

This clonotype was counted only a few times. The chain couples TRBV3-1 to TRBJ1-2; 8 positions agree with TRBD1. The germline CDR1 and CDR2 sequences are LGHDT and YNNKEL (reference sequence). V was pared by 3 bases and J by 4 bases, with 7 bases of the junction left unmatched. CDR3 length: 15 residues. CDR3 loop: CASSHRQGLAYGYTF. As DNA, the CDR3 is TGTGCCAGCAGCCACCGACAGGGGTTGGCCTATGGCTACACCTTC.

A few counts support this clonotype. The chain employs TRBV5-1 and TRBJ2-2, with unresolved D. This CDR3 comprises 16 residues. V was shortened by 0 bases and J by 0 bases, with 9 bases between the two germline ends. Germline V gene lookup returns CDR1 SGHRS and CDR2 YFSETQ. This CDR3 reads CASSLVPATNTGELFF. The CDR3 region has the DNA TGCGCCAGCAGCTTGGTGCCCGCCACGAACACCGGGGAGCTGTTTTTT.